This T cell receptor beta chain is from a study of cytotoxic CD8 clonotypes in ibrutinib-treated CLL. Study-wide points: Contraction or stability on treatment characterized the public clonotypes, which were uncommon. Circulating CD8+ T-cell counts were tracked by baseline clonality, which exceeded that of age-matched healthy donors.

Trimming left V 5 bases short and J 10 bases short, with 12 bases between. The CDR3 loop spans 12 amino acids. Germline lookup yields CDR1 KGHSH and CDR2 LQKENI. Only in-frame clones appear in the TCRdb table, and some are missing; sequencing was by immunoSEQ multiplex PCR. Found here are about 150,000 clones, approximately 80% of them singletons; the top ten hold 5% to 5.5%. Concerning this clone itself: Its antigen is undetermined.

The gene calls are TRBV18 and TRBJ2-1; possible D gene TRBD1, 6 bases. This TCR was sampled from a human donor with chronic lymphocytic leukemia. This specimen was PBMCs, taken after 24 months of ibrutinib treatment. DNA of the CDR3: TGTGCCAGCTCAGCACAGGGTTGGGAGCAGTTCTTC. Translation: CASSAQGWEQFF.